This T cell receptor beta chain appears in the sequencing data of a study of shared clonotypes between healthy human individuals. Study-wide findings and caveats: A few donors had roughly 5% of their naive CD4 clonotypes in common. In the sorted subsets, rarefaction showed sequencing was incomplete despite large depth. When compared with the clonotypes that were shared by all four sorted-subset donors, the non-shared clonotypes turned out to have lower generation probabilities.

Repertoires were generated with immunoSEQ multiplex PCR, while TCRdb's copy carries only in-frame clones and drops some. The sample has 600,000 to 750,000 clones, 72% seen once. Both subsets, CD45RA+ naive and CD45RA-negative memory, were split from the CD4+ cells. The germline V gene encodes CDR1 SGHNT and CDR2 YENEEA. This CDR3 is built from 14 residues. Trimming cost V 4 bases and J 4 bases, with 13 bases left between them. To note about this clone: No antigen is known for it.

The receptor's source is a woman in her 30s in good health. The chain links TRBV11-3 to TRBJ1-1, with a possible D match to TRBD1 (5 bases). Specimen: memory CD4+ T cells sorted from blood. As to subset: CD45RA-negative fraction. CDR3 region: CASSSWGELTEAFF. The CDR3 DNA follows: TGTGCCAGCAGCTCATGGGGGGAGCTCACTGAAGCTTTCTTT.